The 13 T cell receptor beta chains in this list originate from one sample, sequenced in a study of blood T cell repertoires in COVID-19. Measured with immunoSEQ multiplex PCR; TCRdb has only the in-frame clones, and not every one. The table shows about 210,000 clones, with approximately 80% occurring only once. Sequenced input: peripheral blood. These receptors were obtained from a man between 40 and 49 years old who had recovered from COVID-19.

The chain combines TRBV29-1 with TRBJ1-1, with 8 bases that match TRBD1. The CDR3 sequence is 12 residues long. In germline, CDR1 is SQVTM, CDR2 ANQGSEA. Trimming took 8 bases from V and 4 from J; bases not matched to a gene: 6. CDR3 amino acids: CSPYRGSTEAFF. The CDR3 DNA reads as TGCAGCCCATACAGGGGGAGCACTGAAGCTTTCTTT.

V is TRBV25-1 and J is TRBJ2-2, with 7 bases identical to TRBD1. The CDR3 is made up of 13 amino acids. CDR1 MGHDK and CDR2 SYGVNS come from the germline V gene. Losses at the gene ends were 3 bases for V and 8 bases for J; bases not matched to a gene: 3. Written as DNA, the CDR3 is TGTGCCAGCAGTGAGACAGGGTCTGGGGAGCTGTTTTTT. This codes for CASSETGSGELFF.

This chain joins TRBV27 and TRBJ1-1, with D tentatively TRBD1 (6 bases). Germline V gene lookup returns CDR1 MNHEY and CDR2 SMNVEV (reference sequence). The CDR3 sequence is 16 residues long. Trimming pared 1 base from V and 2 bases from J, leaving 14 bases between. The CDR3 sequence is CASSLYGGQRNTEAFF. The CDR3 nucleotides are TGTGCCAGCAGTTTATACGGGGGGCAGAGAAACACTGAAGCTTTCTTT.

This chain connects TRBV6-2 or TRBV6-3 to TRBJ2-3; 8 bases fit TRBD2. This CDR3 comprises 15 residues. Germline V gene sequence: CDR1 MNHEY, CDR2 SVGEGT. Unmatched junction bases numbered 10, after V lost 5 bases and J lost 6 bases. The CDR3 DNA reads TGTGCCAGCAGTAATACCGGACTAGCAGCGGATACGCAGTATTTT. It encodes CASSNTGLAADTQYF.

The rearrangement joins TRBV11-2 to TRBJ2-4; a weak D match, TRBD2 (6 bases). Germline CDR1 SGHAT, CDR2 FQNNGV. This CDR3 has 18 residues. V dropped 5 bases and J dropped 0 bases, with 20 bases sitting between them. The CDR3 DNA sequence: TGTGCCAGCAGCCGATCGCAGATTCAGCGGGTAGCCAAAAACATTCAGTACTTC. Translated: CASSRSQIQRVAKNIQYF.

The V call is TRBV5-4, the J call TRBJ2-5; weak D call: TRBD2 (6 bases). Trimming left V 4 bases short and J 2 bases short, with 12 bases between. There are 14 residues in the CDR3. Germline loops: CDR1 SGHNT, CDR2 YYREEE (reference sequence). For the CDR3, the DNA is TGTGCCAGCAGCAAGGGACTTACACAAGAGACCCAGTACTTC. Residues: CASSKGLTQETQYF.

The genes are TRBV7-2 and TRBJ1-2; 9 nucleotides match TRBD1. This CDR3 has 15 residues. Germline-derived CDR1 and CDR2 are SGHTA and FQGNSA. V lost 5 bases, J lost 0 bases, and 4 bases stayed unmatched. Here the CDR3 reads CASSHWDRANYGYTF. DNA of the CDR3: TGTGCCAGCAGCCATTGGGACAGGGCTAACTATGGCTACACCTTC.

This clone was seen once. V is TRBV12-3 or TRBV12-4 and J is TRBJ1-1, with 7 nucleotides matching TRBD1. V lost 10 bases to trimming and J lost 4 bases; unmatched junction nucleotides: 9. The CDR3 extends over 13 amino acids. CDR3 coding DNA: TGTGCCACCACGACAGGGTTGGGCACTGAAGCTTTCTTT. Its translation: CATTTGLGTEAFF.

The V gene is TRBV19, the J gene TRBJ1-1; a possible D gene is TRBD1 (6 bases). The CDR3 consists of 15 residues. Germline V lookup: CDR1 LNHDA, CDR2 SQIVND (reference sequence). Trimming took off 4 bases at V and 6 bases at J, with 18 bases between the two ends. CDR3 nucleotides: TGTGCCAGTAGTACCACGGACAGCGGATTCTCTGAAGCTTTCTTT. Translated, it gives CASSTTDSGFSEAFF.

This rearrangement joins TRBV6-2 or TRBV6-3 to TRBJ2-3; D is perhaps TRBD2 (7 bases). The length of the CDR3 is 16 residues. Trimming took 0 bases from V and 1 from J, leaving 11 bases between them. Germline V gene data show CDR1 as MNHEY and CDR2 as SVGEGT. CDR3 sequence reads: CASSYSPGGRTDTQYF. The CDR3 nucleotides are TGTGCCAGCAGTTACTCTCCGGGGGGCCGCACAGATACGCAGTATTTT.

The chain joins TRBV30 to TRBJ1-1; TRBD1 matches at 7 bases. The CDR3 is 12 residues long. The J segment lost 5 bases and the V segment lost 5 bases, leaving 5 bases of the junction unmatched. Per germline, CDR1 GTSNPN and CDR2 SVGIG (reference sequence). The CDR3 DNA reads as TGTGCCTGGGACAGGGTTGGGACTGAAGCTTTCTTT. This codes for CAWDRVGTEAFF.

In regard to this clone: One junction end disagrees with the germline gene, perhaps due to a read error. The chain uses TRBV7-7 and TRBJ2-2; 8 bases are shared with TRBD2. This CDR3 has 16 residues. CDR1 SSHAT and CDR2 FNYEAQ come from the germline V gene (reference sequence). The CDR3, as DNA: TGTGCTAGCAGCCCAGGACTAGCATCTTCTGCCGGGGAGCTGTTTTTT. This sequence encodes CASSPGLASSAGELFF.

The V and J genes are TRBV19 and TRBJ2-6; 8 nucleotides agree with TRBD1. Germline V gene sequence: CDR1 LNHDA, CDR2 SQIVND (reference sequence). J gave up 0 bases and V 3 bases, and 4 bases lay outside the gene matches. This CDR3 region has 17 residues. The CDR3 reads CASSIRGPTSGANVLTF. The CDR3 region has the DNA TGTGCCAGTAGTATCAGGGGGCCGACCTCTGGGGCCAACGTCCTGACTTTC.